A single sample gave rise to the 2 T cell receptor beta chains below, sequenced in a study of OX40 agonist ivuxolimab in advanced cancers. The library was obtained by the immunoSEQ multiplex PCR assay. In TCRdb, the immuneACCESS table is reduced to in-frame sequences with V and J assigned. These tables do not hold every clone; where another copy was compared, an unresolved V gene accounts for under half, and the others remain unexplained. The sample data list 50,000 to 65,000 clones, and more than 80% of these were observed just once. The ten biggest clones cover roughly 2.3% of the sample. Sequencing used CD4+ or CD8+ T cells sorted from blood, obtained in a trial of the OX40 agonist ivuxolimab. Every receptor here comes from an adult with an advanced solid tumor such as melanoma, head and neck, liver or kidney cancer.

The genes are TRBV11-3 and TRBJ2-7; no firm D call. Germline V gene data show CDR1 as SGHNT and CDR2 as YENEEA. This CDR3 comprises 11 residues. V shed 4 bases and J shed 2 bases, with 3 bases lying between them. The CDR3 nucleotides are TGTGCCAGCAGCTCCACCTACGAGCAGTACTTC. Residues: CASSSTYEQYF.

This chain uses TRBV10-2 with TRBJ2-5; 10 bases agree with TRBD2. V shed 6 bases, J shed 7 bases, and the junction held 11 bases outside the gene matches. This CDR3 region has 15 residues. From germline, CDR1 is WSHSY and CDR2 SAAADI. The CDR3 coding sequence is TGCGCCAGCAGAGGACTAGCGGAGCCCTTGGGGACCCAGTACTTC. Its protein product is CASRGLAEPLGTQYF.